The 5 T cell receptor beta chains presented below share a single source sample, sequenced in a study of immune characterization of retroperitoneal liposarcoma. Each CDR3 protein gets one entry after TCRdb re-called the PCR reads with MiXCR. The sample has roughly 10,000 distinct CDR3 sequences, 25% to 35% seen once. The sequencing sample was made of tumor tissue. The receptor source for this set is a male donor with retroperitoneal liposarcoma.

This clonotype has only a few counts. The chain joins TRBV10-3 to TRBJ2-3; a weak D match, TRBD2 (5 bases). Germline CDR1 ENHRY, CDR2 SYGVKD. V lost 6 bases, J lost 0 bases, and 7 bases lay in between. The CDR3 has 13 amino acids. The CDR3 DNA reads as TGTGCCATCAGCAGGACTAGCACAGATACGCAGTATTTT. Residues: CAISRTSTDTQYF.

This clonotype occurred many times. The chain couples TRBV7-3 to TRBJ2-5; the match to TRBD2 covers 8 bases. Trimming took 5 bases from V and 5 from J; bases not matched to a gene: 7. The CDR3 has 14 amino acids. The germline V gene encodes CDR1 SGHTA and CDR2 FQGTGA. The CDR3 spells CASSPGTSLETQYF. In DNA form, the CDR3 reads TGTGCCAGCAGCCCCGGGACTAGTCTTGAGACCCAGTACTTC.

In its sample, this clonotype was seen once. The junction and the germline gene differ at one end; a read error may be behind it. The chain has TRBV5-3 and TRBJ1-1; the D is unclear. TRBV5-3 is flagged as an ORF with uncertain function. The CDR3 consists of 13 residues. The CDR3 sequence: CASSLNRPAEAFF. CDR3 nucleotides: TGTGCCAGCAGCTTGAACCGGCCGGCTGAAGCTTTCTTT.

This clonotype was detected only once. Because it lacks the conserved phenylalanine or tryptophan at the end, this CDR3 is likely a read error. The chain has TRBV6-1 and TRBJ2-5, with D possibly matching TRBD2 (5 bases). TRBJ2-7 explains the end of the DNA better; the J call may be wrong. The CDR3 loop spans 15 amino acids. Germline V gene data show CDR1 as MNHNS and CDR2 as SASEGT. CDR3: CASSEASSGYYEQYL. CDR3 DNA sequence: TGTGCCAGCAGTGAAGCCAGCAGCGGATACTACGAGCAGTACTTA.

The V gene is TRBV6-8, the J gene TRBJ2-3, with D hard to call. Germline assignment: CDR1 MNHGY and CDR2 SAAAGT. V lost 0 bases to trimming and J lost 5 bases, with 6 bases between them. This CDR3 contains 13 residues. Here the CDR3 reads CASSYSAQDTQYF. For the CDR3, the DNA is TGTGCCAGCAGTTACTCGGCCCAAGATACGCAGTATTTT.